The 19 T cell receptor beta chains given below trace back to one sample, sequenced in a study of T-cell reconstitution after alpha-beta-depleted transplantation in children. Preparation of the TCRbeta library was carried out with unique molecular identifiers. TCRdb processed the PCR reads anew with MiXCR; each CDR3 protein has one entry. The sample has 500,000 to 600,000 distinct CDR3 sequences; 27% are singletons. The sample consisted of PBMCs, taken before TCRalphabeta/CD19-depleted stem cell transplant. Receptors were obtained from a boy younger than two with Wiskott-Aldrich syndrome, due to receive a stem cell transplant.

The rearrangement joins TRBV28 to TRBJ1-6, with 9 bases that match TRBD1. The V and J ends lost 5 bases and 10 bases, in that order; junction bases with no gene match: 9. The CDR3 sequence is 15 residues long. Looked up from germline, CDR1 is MDHEN and CDR2 is SYDVKM. The DNA for the CDR3 is TGTGCCAGCAGTCGGCCGGACAGGGGAGGATCACCCCTCCACTTT. Its protein product is CASSRPDRGGSPLHF.

This chain joins TRBV20-1 and TRBJ1-5; perhaps TRBD1 as D (6 bases). CDR1 and CDR2 (germline): DFQATT, SNEGSKA (reference sequence). V dropped 0 bases and J dropped 4 bases, with 13 bases sitting between them. This CDR3 is built from 15 residues. CDR3 region: CSAREAGQPNQPQHF. CDR3 in DNA: TGCAGTGCTAGAGAGGCCGGACAGCCTAATCAGCCCCAGCATTTT.

This clonotype was counted between two and nine times. V and J are TRBV5-1 and TRBJ2-1; TRBD2 agrees at 11 bases. Germline V gives CDR1 SGHRS, CDR2 YFSETQ. J lost 2 bases, V lost 2 bases, and 9 bases had no gene match. The CDR3 has 18 residues. CDR3 nucleotides: TGCGCCAGCAGCTTTGTCCAGGGACTAGCGGACACCTACAATGAGCAGTTCTTC. As protein: CASSFVQGLADTYNEQFF.

This chain links TRBV20-1 with TRBJ2-1; D gene ambiguous. Trimming removed 2 bases from V and 2 bases from J, with 16 bases in between. This CDR3 comprises 16 residues. Germline values: CDR1 DFQATT, CDR2 SNEGSKA (reference sequence). The CDR3 loop reads CSARQVLVIPYNEQFF. The DNA for the CDR3 is TGCAGTGCTAGACAGGTGCTAGTGATCCCCTACAATGAGCAGTTCTTC.

V is TRBV5-6 and J is TRBJ2-1, with D hard to call. V was trimmed by 5 bases and J by 5 bases, leaving 11 bases between them. The CDR3 is made up of 13 amino acids. Germline CDR1 reads SGHDT; CDR2 reads YYEEEE. This CDR3 is CASRGNLHNEQFF. CDR3 DNA: TGTGCCAGCAGGGGGAACCTCCACAATGAGCAGTTCTTC.

The chain has TRBV4-2 and TRBJ2-1; D is possibly TRBD2 (6 bases). V was shortened by 1 base and J by 0 bases, with 13 bases between the two germline ends. Germline V CDR1 and CDR2: LGHNA, YNFKEQ. This CDR3 has 17 residues. The CDR3 loop is CASSQGLADRSYNEQFF. The CDR3 DNA reads as TGTGCCAGCAGCCAAGGATTAGCGGACCGCTCCTACAATGAGCAGTTCTTC.

A remark on this clonotype: An end of the junction differs from the germline gene, which may be a read error. The rearrangement uses TRBV3-1 and TRBJ1-6; no definite D call. From germline, CDR1 is LGHDT and CDR2 YNNKEL (reference sequence). The CDR3 covers 13 residues. CDR3 bases: TGTGCCAGCAGCCAAGCCTATTATTCACCCCTCCACTTT. Translation gives CASSQAYYSPLHF.

This clonotype was seen a few times. This chain connects TRBV20-1 to TRBJ1-2; the D gene is possibly TRBD1 (5 bases). The CDR3 covers 12 residues. CDR1 and CDR2 from the germline V gene are DFQATT and SNEGSKA (reference sequence). Trimming stripped 1 base from V and 7 bases from J, with 10 bases between. The CDR3 DNA sequence: TGCAGTGCTAGAGTTACAGGTGTTGGCTACACCTTC. Translated: CSARVTGVGYTF.

This clonotype was seen a handful of times. The V gene is TRBV20-1, the J gene TRBJ2-1; 9 positions match TRBD2. The CDR3 runs 13 residues. After removal of 1 base from V and 13 bases from J, the junction contained 8 bases not matched to a gene. CDR1 DFQATT and CDR2 SNEGSKA come from the germline V gene (reference sequence). The CDR3 DNA reads TGCAGTGCTAGAGTGGGCGGGAGGGCCTCTCAGTTCTTC. It specifies CSARVGGRASQFF.

V and J are TRBV25-1 and TRBJ2-3; tentatively, D is TRBD2 (6 bases). Trimming pared 1 base from V and 0 bases from J, leaving 11 bases between. The CDR3 runs 16 residues. CDR1 MGHDK and CDR2 SYGVNS come from the germline V gene. The CDR3 nucleotides are TGTGCCAGCAGTGAATGGGACGGGAGTAGCACAGATACGCAGTATTTT. Residues: CASSEWDGSSTDTQYF. Full variable domain (missing parts from reference TRBV25-1 and TRBJ2-3): EADIYQTPRYLVIGTGKKITLECSQTMGHDKMYWYQQDPGMELHLIHYSYGVNSTEKGDLSSESTVSRIRTEHFPLTLESARPSHTSQYLCASSEWDGSSTDTQYFGPGTRLTVL.

The genes are TRBV5-1 and TRBJ2-5, with D perhaps assigned TRBD1 or TRBD2 (6 bases each). Trimming stripped 7 bases from V and 4 bases from J, with 20 bases between. CDR3 length: 15 residues. In germline, CDR1 is SGHRS, CDR2 YFSETQ. CDR3 amino acids: CASDRGDGRSETQYF. The CDR3 nucleotides are TGCGCCAGCGATAGGGGGGATGGACGGTCAGAGACCCAGTACTTC. Supplemented by reference TRBV5-1 and TRBJ2-5, the full variable domain reads KAGVTQTPRYLIKTRGQQVTLSCSPISGHRSVSWYQQTPGQGLQFLFEYFSETQRNKGNFPGRFSGRQFSNSRSEMNVSTLELGDSALYLCASDRGDGRSETQYFGPGTRLLVL.

This chain links TRBV20-1 with TRBJ2-1; TRBD2 might be the D (5 bases). Germline-derived CDR1 and CDR2 are DFQATT and SNEGSKA (reference sequence). The CDR3 runs to 14 residues. With 5 bases removed from V and 0 bases from J, the gap between germline ends came to 11 bases. The CDR3 loop reads CSAGRDLSYNEQFF. CDR3 nucleotide sequence: TGCAGTGCTGGCCGGGATCTCTCCTACAATGAGCAGTTCTTC.

This clonotype was detected once. The V and J genes are TRBV5-1 and TRBJ2-4, with TRBD2 identical over 12 bases. Germline V lookup: CDR1 SGHRS, CDR2 YFSETQ. This CDR3 region has 18 residues. The junction had 14 bases not matched to a gene; V was cut back by 4 bases and J by 6 bases. The CDR3 loop is CASSKEFGTSGYTNIQYF. The CDR3 bases are TGCGCCAGCAGCAAGGAGTTCGGGACTAGCGGGTACACAAACATTCAGTACTTC.

CDR3 protein: CATSEGTGEFYEQYF. For the CDR3, the DNA is TGTGCCACCAGTGAAGGGACAGGGGAGTTCTACGAGCAGTACTTC. This sequence joins TRBV24-1 and TRBJ2-7; 10 positions agree with TRBD1. The CDR3 covers 15 residues. Germline values: CDR1 KGHDR, CDR2 SFDVKD. J gave up 3 bases and V 4 bases, and 5 bases lay outside the gene matches.

The rearrangement uses TRBV11-1 and TRBJ2-2; the D gene could be TRBD1 or TRBD2 (5 bases each). The CDR3 covers 16 residues. CDR1 is SGHAT and CDR2 is FQDESV in the germline V gene (reference sequence). V shed 5 bases and J shed 6 bases, with 19 bases lying between them. The CDR3, as DNA: TGTGCCAGCAGCCCCCAGCCCGGGGCCACACCCGGGGAGCTGTTTTTT. It codes for CASSPQPGATPGELFF. Using reference TRBV11-1 and TRBJ2-2 for the parts outside the CDR3, the full variable domain is EAEVAQSPRYKITEKSQAVAFWCDPISGHATLYWYRQILGQGPELLVQFQDESVVDDSQLPKDRFSAERLKGVDSTLKIQPAELGDSAMYLCASSPQPGATPGELFFGEGSRLTVL.

V usage is TRBV5-4 and J usage is TRBJ2-3, with TRBD2 identical over 7 bases. The CDR3 consists of 13 residues. V shed 6 bases and J 2 bases; nucleotides not matched to a gene: 3. Germline assignment: CDR1 SGHNT and CDR2 YYREEE (reference sequence). This CDR3 reads CASNSGATDTQYF. The CDR3 coding sequence is TGTGCCAGCAACAGCGGGGCCACAGATACGCAGTATTTT.

The CDR3, as DNA: TGCGCCAGCAGCGTTCGGAGTACAGGGTCGGCCCCCTATGGCTACACCTTC. Its protein product is CASSVRSTGSAPYGYTF. The chain is built from TRBV5-1 and TRBJ1-2; weak D call: TRBD1 (6 bases). The germline CDR1 and CDR2 sequences are SGHRS and YFSETQ. CDR3 length equals 17 residues. Between the trimmed V and J ends, which lost 4 bases and 4 bases, there was a span of 23 bases.

The CDR3 bases are TGTGCCAGCAGCTTTGGGACTAGCCGTCGCGAGCAGTACTTC. It codes for CASSFGTSRREQYF. This chain joins TRBV7-6 and TRBJ2-7, with 9 bases identical to TRBD2. The V and J ends lost 3 bases and 6 bases, in that order; junction bases with no gene match: 6. This CDR3 is built from 14 residues. Germline V gene lookup returns CDR1 SGHVS and CDR2 FNYEAQ. The variable domain in full, with the rest retrieved from reference TRBV7-6 and TRBJ2-7, is GAGVSQSPRYKVTKRGQDVALRCDPISGHVSLYWYRQALGQGPEFLTYFNYEAQQDKSGLPNDRFSAERPEGSISTLTIQRTEQRDSAMYRCASSFGTSRREQYFGPGTRLTVT.

This chain uses TRBV29-1 with TRBJ2-3, with D possibly matching TRBD1 (5 bases). V gave up 4 bases and J gave up 5 bases, with 13 bases separating them. Germline assignment: CDR1 SQVTM and CDR2 ANQGSEA. The CDR3 has 13 amino acids. The DNA of the CDR3 is TGCAGCGTTGGCAGGGAAACCAGAGATACGCAGTATTTT. This gives the protein CSVGRETRDTQYF.